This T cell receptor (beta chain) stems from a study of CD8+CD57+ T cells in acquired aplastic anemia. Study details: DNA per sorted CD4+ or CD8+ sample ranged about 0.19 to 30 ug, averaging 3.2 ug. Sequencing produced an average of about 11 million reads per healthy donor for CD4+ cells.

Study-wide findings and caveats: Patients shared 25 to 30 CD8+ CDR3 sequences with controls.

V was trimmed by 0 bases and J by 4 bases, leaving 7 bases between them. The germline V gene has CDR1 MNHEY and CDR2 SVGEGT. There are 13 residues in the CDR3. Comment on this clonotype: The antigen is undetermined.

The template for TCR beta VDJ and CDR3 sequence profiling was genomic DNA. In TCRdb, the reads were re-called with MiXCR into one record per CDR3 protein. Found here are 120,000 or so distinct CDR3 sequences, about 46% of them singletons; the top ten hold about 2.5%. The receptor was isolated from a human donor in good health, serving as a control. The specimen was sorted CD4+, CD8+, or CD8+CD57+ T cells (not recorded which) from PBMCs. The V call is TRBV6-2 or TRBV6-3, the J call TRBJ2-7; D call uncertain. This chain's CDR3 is CASSYSMAYEQYV. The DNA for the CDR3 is TGTGCCAGCAGTTACTCGATGGCTTACGAGCAGTACGTC.